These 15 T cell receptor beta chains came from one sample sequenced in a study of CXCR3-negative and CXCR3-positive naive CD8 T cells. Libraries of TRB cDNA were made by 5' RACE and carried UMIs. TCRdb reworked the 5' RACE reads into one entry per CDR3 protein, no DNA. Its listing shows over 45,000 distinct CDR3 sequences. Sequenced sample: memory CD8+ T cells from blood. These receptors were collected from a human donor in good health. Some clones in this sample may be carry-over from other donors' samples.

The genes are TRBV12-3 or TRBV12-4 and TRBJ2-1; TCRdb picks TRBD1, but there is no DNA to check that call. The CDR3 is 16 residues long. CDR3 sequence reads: CASSLWTGTSYNEQFF.

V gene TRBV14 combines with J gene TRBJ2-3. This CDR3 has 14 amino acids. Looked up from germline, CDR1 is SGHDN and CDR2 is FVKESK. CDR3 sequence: CASSQEEFRGTQYF.

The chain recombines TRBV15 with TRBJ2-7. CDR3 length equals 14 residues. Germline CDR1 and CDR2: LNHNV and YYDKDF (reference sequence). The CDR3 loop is CATSRVRTSYEQYF.

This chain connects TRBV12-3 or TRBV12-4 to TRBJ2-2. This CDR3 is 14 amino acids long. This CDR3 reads CASSPRGNTGELFF.

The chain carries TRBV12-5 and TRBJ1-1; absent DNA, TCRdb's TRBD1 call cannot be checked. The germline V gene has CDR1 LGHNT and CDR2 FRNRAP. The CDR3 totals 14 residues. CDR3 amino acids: CASDGGEWGTEAFF.

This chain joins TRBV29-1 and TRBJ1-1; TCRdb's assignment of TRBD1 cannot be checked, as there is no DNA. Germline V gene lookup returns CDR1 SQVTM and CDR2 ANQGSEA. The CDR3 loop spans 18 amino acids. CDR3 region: CSVEASAGTGGAGTEAFF.

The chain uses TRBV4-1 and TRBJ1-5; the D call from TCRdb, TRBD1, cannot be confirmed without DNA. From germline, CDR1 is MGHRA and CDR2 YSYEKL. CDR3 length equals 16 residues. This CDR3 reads CASSQDLAGGGQPQHF.

The CDR3 protein is CSARDPASYEQYF. This rearrangement joins TRBV20-1 to TRBJ2-7; TCRdb calls TRBD2, which cannot be checked without DNA. There are 13 residues in the CDR3. CDR1 is DFQATT, CDR2 SNEGSKA, per germline (reference sequence).

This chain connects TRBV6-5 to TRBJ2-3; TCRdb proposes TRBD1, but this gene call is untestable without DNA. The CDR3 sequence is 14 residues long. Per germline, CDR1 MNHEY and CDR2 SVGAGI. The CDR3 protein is CASKPRPRTDTQYF.

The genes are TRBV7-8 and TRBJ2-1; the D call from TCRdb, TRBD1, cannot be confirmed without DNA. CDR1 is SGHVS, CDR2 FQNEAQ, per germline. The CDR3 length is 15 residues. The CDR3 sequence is CASSSGQGKRNEQFF.

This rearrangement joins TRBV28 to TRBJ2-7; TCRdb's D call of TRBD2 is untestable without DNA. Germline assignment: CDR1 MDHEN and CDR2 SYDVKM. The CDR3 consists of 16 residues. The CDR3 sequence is CASSSTSGRQPSEQYF.

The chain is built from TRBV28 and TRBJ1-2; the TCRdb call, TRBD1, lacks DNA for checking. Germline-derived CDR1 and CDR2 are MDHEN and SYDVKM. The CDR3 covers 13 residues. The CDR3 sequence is CASRPDTGYGYTF.

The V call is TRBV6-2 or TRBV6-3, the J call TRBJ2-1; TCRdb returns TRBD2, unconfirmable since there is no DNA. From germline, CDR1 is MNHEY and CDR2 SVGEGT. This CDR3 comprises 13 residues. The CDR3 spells CASSPGLHNEQFF.

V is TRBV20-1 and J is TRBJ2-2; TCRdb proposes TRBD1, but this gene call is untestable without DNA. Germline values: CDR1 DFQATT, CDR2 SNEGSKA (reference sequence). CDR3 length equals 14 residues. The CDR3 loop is CSAQTGDRPGELFF.

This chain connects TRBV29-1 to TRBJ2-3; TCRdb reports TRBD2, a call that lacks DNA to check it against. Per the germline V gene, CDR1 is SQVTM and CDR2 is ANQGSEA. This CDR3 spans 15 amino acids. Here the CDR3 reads CSVGAAASGTDTQYF.